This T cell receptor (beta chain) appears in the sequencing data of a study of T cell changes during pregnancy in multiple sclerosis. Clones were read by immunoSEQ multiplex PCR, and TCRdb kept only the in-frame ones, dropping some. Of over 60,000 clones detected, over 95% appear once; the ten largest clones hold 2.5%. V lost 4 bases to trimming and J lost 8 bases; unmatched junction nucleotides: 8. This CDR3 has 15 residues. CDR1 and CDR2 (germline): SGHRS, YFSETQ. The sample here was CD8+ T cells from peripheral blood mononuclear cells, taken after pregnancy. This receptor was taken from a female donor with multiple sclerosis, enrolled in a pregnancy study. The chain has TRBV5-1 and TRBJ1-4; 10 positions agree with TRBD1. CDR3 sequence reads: CASSDGTGVIEKLFF. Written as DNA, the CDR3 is TGCGCCAGCAGCGACGGGACAGGGGTAATCGAAAAACTGTTTTTT. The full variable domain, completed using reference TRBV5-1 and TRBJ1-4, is KAGVTQTPRYLIKTRGQQVTLSCSPISGHRSVSWYQQTPGQGLQFLFEYFSETQRNKGNFPGRFSGRQFSNSRSEMNVSTLELGDSALYLCASSDGTGVIEKLFFGSGTQLSVL.